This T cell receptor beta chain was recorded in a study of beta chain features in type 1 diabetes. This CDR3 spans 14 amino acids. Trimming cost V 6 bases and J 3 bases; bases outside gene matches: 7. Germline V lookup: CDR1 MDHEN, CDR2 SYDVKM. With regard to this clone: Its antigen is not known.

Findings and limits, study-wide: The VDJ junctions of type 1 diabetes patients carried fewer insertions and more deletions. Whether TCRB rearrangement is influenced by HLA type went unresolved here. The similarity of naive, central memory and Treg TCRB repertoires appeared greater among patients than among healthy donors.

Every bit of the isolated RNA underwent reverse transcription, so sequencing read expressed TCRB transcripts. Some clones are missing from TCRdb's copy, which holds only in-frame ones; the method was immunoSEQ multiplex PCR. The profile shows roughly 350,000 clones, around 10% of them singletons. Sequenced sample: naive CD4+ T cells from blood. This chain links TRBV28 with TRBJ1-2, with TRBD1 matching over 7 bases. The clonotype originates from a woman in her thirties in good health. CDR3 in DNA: TGTGCCAGCAGAGACAGGGCCCAAGACTATGGCTACACCTTC. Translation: CASRDRAQDYGYTF.